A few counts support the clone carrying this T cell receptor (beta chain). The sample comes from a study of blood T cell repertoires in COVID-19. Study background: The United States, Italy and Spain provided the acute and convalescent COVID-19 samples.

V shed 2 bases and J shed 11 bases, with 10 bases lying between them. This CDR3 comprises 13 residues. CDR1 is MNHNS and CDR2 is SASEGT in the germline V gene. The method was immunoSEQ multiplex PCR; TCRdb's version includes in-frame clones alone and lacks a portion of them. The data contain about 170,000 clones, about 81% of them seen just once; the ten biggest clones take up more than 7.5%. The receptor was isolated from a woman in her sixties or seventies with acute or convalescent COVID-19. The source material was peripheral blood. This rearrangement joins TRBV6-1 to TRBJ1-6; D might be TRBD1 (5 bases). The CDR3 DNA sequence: TGTGCCAGCAGTGAAACAGGTTTCCCACCCCTCCACTTT. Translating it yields CASSETGFPPLHF.